The 29 T cell receptor beta chains presented below share a single source sample, sequenced in a study of blood T cell repertoires in COVID-19. Sequencing used immunoSEQ multiplex PCR; TCRdb keeps in-frame clones, though not all of them. The sample lists tens of thousands of clones, around 83% seen once, with about 7% in the top ten. Sequencing was done on a sample of peripheral blood. All receptors come from a man aged 60-69 years with active COVID-19.

This chain joins TRBV7-9 and TRBJ2-7; no clear D. This CDR3 region has 16 residues. The germline V and J ends were trimmed by 2 bases and 2 bases, with 16 bases remaining between them. Germline V gene sequence: CDR1 SEHNR, CDR2 FQNEAQ (reference sequence). The CDR3 nucleotides read TGTGCCAGCAGCTTATTTTACGGGTTAAATACCTACGAGCAGTACTTC. Its translation: CASSLFYGLNTYEQYF.

The chain links TRBV27 to TRBJ2-1; the D gene is possibly TRBD2 (6 bases). Per germline, CDR1 MNHEY and CDR2 SMNVEV (reference sequence). V was clipped by 4 bases and J by 3 bases, with 13 bases between them. The CDR3 length is 15 residues. The CDR3 reads CASSYSGVLYNEQFF. The CDR3 DNA follows: TGTGCCAGCAGTTATTCGGGGGTTCTCTACAATGAGCAGTTCTTC.

The chain combines TRBV6-1 with TRBJ2-3, with D possibly TRBD2 on 6 matching bases. This CDR3 is built from 15 residues. Trimming left V 1 base short and J 2 bases short, with 10 bases between. The germline V gene encodes CDR1 MNHNS and CDR2 SASEGT. The chain's CDR3 is CASSEGGKHTDTQYF. The CDR3 DNA reads TGTGCCAGCAGTGAAGGCGGGAAGCACACAGATACGCAGTATTTT.

V is TRBV7-3 and J is TRBJ2-3, with 7 bases matching TRBD2. The CDR3 covers 14 residues. CDR1 is SGHTA and CDR2 is FQGTGA in the germline V gene. V lost 5 bases to trimming and J lost 4 bases; unmatched junction nucleotides: 6. CDR3 DNA: TGTGCCAGCAGCCTGGGGACTAAAGCAGATACGCAGTATTTT. Protein sequence: CASSLGTKADTQYF.

The rearrangement uses TRBV7-9 and TRBJ1-1; D call uncertain. Between the trimmed V and J ends, which lost 2 bases and 7 bases, there was a span of 11 bases. This CDR3 is 13 amino acids long. CDR1 and CDR2 from the germline V gene are SEHNR and FQNEAQ (reference sequence). The CDR3 loop is CASSLRQANEAFF. CDR3 bases: TGTGCCAGCAGCTTAAGGCAGGCCAATGAAGCTTTCTTT.

The V gene is TRBV24-1, the J gene TRBJ2-7, with D unresolved. Trimming cost V 2 bases and J 2 bases, with 3 bases left between them. Per the germline V gene, CDR1 is KGHDR and CDR2 is SFDVKD. The CDR3 is made up of 12 amino acids. The CDR3 region is CATSDSAYEQYF. In nucleotides, the CDR3 is TGTGCCACCAGTGATTCGGCCTACGAGCAGTACTTC.

Concerning this clone itself: The same CDR3 also results from other DNA sequences found in this sample. The chain is built from TRBV5-1 and TRBJ2-2; no clear D gene. CDR1 is SGHRS, CDR2 YFSETQ, per germline. The CDR3 loop spans 15 amino acids. V was trimmed by 0 bases and J by 0 bases, leaving 6 bases between them. CDR3 sequence reads: CASSLVQTNTGELFF. CDR3 DNA: TGCGCCAGCAGCTTGGTACAAACGAACACCGGGGAGCTGTTTTTT.

This clone is medium-sized. CDR3 in amino acids: CSVGTRQGSYEQYF. For the CDR3, the DNA is TGCAGCGTTGGAACTCGACAGGGCTCCTACGAGCAGTACTTC. V usage is TRBV29-1 and J usage is TRBJ2-7, with 7 bases that match TRBD1. This CDR3 region has 14 residues. CDR1 and CDR2 (germline): SQVTM, ANQGSEA. J gave up 0 bases and V 4 bases, and 6 bases lay outside the gene matches.

V gene TRBV7-2 combines with J gene TRBJ2-7; no definite D call. This CDR3 has 14 amino acids. V gave up 1 base and J gave up 1 base, with 8 bases separating them. The V gene's germline CDR1 is SGHTA and CDR2 FQGNSA. The CDR3 DNA sequence: TGTGCCAGCAGCTTAGGGCGGATTTCCTACGAGCAGTACTTC. This gives the protein CASSLGRISYEQYF.

This clone was seen more than once but under ten times. The chain links TRBV27 to TRBJ1-6; no reliable D call. Germline V gene data show CDR1 as MNHEY and CDR2 as SMNVEV (reference sequence). V was pared by 3 bases and J by 6 bases, with 3 bases between. The CDR3 loop spans 12 amino acids. CDR3 nucleotide sequence: TGTGCCAGCAGTTTGAGTAATTCACCCCTCCACTTT. Protein sequence: CASSLSNSPLHF.

The CDR3 sequence: CAWSTDRVSAGELFF. DNA of the CDR3: TGTGCCTGGAGCACAGACAGGGTTAGTGCCGGGGAGCTGTTTTTT. This chain joins TRBV30 and TRBJ2-2, with 7 positions matching TRBD1. The CDR3 is 15 amino acids. Germline assignment: CDR1 GTSNPN and CDR2 SVGIG (reference sequence). The J segment lost 6 bases and the V segment lost 3 bases, leaving 10 bases of the junction unmatched.

V and J are TRBV3-1 (or the pseudogene TRBV3-2) and TRBJ2-3, with 9 bases fitting TRBD1. The V segment lost 3 bases and the J segment 1 base; nucleotides outside the gene matches: 8. Germline V CDR1 and CDR2: LGHDT, YNNKEL (reference sequence). There are 17 residues in the CDR3. The CDR3 spells CASSHTGTGSGTDTQYF. The CDR3 DNA follows: TGTGCCAGCAGCCATACCGGGACAGGGTCTGGCACAGATACGCAGTATTTT.

The chain has TRBV3-1 (or the pseudogene TRBV3-2) and TRBJ1-5, with a weak D call TRBD1 (5 bases). Deletions cut 3 bases from V and 4 bases from J, with 10 bases between. This CDR3 is 14 amino acids long. Per germline, CDR1 LGHDT and CDR2 YNNKEL (reference sequence). CDR3 residues: CASSQEGINQPQHF. The CDR3 nucleotides read TGTGCCAGCAGCCAGGAGGGGATAAATCAGCCCCAGCATTTT.

The chain combines TRBV6-5 with TRBJ2-7, with 7 bases fitting TRBD2. Trimming removed 3 bases from V and 1 base from J; junction bases left unmatched: 6. CDR1 and CDR2 from the germline V gene are MNHEY and SVGAGI. This CDR3 spans 15 amino acids. The CDR3 coding sequence is TGTGCCAGCAGTTATTTCGGGGGAGGGTCCTACGAGCAGTACTTC. It is translated as CASSYFGGGSYEQYF.

This clone has a handful of counts. An end of the junction does not agree with germline; a read error may underlie this. The rearrangement uses TRBV9 and TRBJ2-4; the match to TRBD2 covers 12 bases. Germline V lookup: CDR1 SGDLS, CDR2 YYNGEE. The CDR3 is made up of 11 amino acids. Here the CDR3 DNA reads TGTGCCAGCAGCGGACTAGCGGGGGTTAACTTC. It is translated as CASSGLAGVNF.

CDR3 amino acids: CASSPDRGNLGELFF. CDR3 nucleotide sequence: TGTGCCAGCAGCCCGGACAGGGGGAATCTAGGGGAGCTGTTTTTT. The chain uses TRBV7-8 and TRBJ2-2; 10 bases map to TRBD1. Germline CDR1 and CDR2: SGHVS and FQNEAQ. V lost 5 bases, J lost 8 bases, and 8 bases stayed unmatched. The CDR3 consists of 15 residues.

The chain has TRBV19 and TRBJ2-3; 7 bases align to TRBD2. The CDR3 spans 15 residues. The V segment lost 6 bases and the J segment 2 bases; nucleotides outside the gene matches: 8. Germline CDR1 and CDR2: LNHDA and SQIVND (reference sequence). CDR3 nucleotides: TGTGCCAGTAGCCCTGGAGGGAGGGCCACAGATACGCAGTATTTT. Translation gives CASSPGGRATDTQYF. Combining the CDR3 with reference TRBV19 and TRBJ2-3 gives the whole variable domain DGGITQSPKYLFRKEGQNVTLSCEQNLNHDAMYWYRQDPGQGLRLIYYSQIVNDFQKGDIAEGYSVSREKKESFPLTVTSAQKNPTAFYLCASSPGGRATDTQYFGPGTRLTVL.

The rearrangement uses TRBV2 and TRBJ2-7; possibly TRBD1 for D (6 bases). Germline assignment: CDR1 SNHLY and CDR2 FYNNEI. V lost 6 bases to trimming and J lost 2 bases, with 20 bases between them. The CDR3 is made up of 16 amino acids. The CDR3 bases are TGTGCCAGCAGCTGGGGTGTGGCAGGGGAAACCTACGAGCAGTACTTC. It is translated as CASSWGVAGETYEQYF.

The chain combines TRBV4-3 with TRBJ2-7, with D perhaps matching TRBD1 (5 bases). This CDR3 comprises 13 residues. The V end lost 2 bases, the J end lost 4 bases, and 9 bases lay between the germline ends. The germline V gene has CDR1 LGHNA and CDR2 YSLEER. Here the CDR3 reads CASSQQDNYEQYF. DNA of the CDR3: TGCGCCAGCAGCCAACAGGACAATTACGAGCAGTACTTC.

CDR3 nucleotide sequence: TGTGCCAGCAGCCAAGACCAGGGGTTGAGGCATTTT. It is translated as CASSQDQGLRHF. The J gene is TRBJ1-5, the V gene TRBV3-1 (or the pseudogene TRBV3-2), with D perhaps matching TRBD1 (6 bases). V was cut by 0 bases and J by 15 bases, with 12 bases left in between. The CDR3 loop spans 12 amino acids. The germline V gene has CDR1 LGHDT and CDR2 YNNKEL (reference sequence).

The sample holds one count of this clone. The chain carries TRBV11-2 and TRBJ2-7; a weak D match, TRBD1 (5 bases). V was clipped by 3 bases and J by 3 bases, with 12 bases between them. Per germline, CDR1 SGHAT and CDR2 FQNNGV. The CDR3 runs 14 residues. CDR3 sequence reads: CASSFGSGNYEQYF. CDR3 bases: TGTGCCAGCAGCTTTGGGTCAGGGAACTACGAGCAGTACTTC.

The V gene is TRBV6-5, the J gene TRBJ1-2; 11 nucleotides agree with TRBD1. CDR1 MNHEY and CDR2 SVGAGI come from the germline V gene. The CDR3 consists of 16 residues. Trimming took 2 bases from V and 5 from J; bases not matched to a gene: 7. In DNA form, the CDR3 reads TGTGCCAGCAGTTACCCCCTCGGACAGGGGGCATATGGCTACACCTTC. Translating gives CASSYPLGQGAYGYTF.

The V call is TRBV28, the J call TRBJ2-7; 8 bases are a match to TRBD1. CDR3 length: 15 amino acids. The V gene's germline CDR1 is MDHEN and CDR2 SYDVKM. V shed 3 bases and J 3 bases; nucleotides not matched to a gene: 7. CDR3 coding DNA: TGTGCCAGCAGTTTGACCGGGACAGGACTCTACGAGCAGTACTTC. It is translated as CASSLTGTGLYEQYF.

This chain uses TRBV30 with TRBJ2-1, with D perhaps TRBD2 (6 bases). Trimming left V 3 bases short and J 6 bases short, with 9 bases between. This CDR3 is 12 amino acids long. Germline V lookup: CDR1 GTSNPN, CDR2 SVGIG (reference sequence). The CDR3 sequence is CAWSWTTNEQFF. CDR3 nucleotide sequence: TGTGCCTGGAGCTGGACTACCAATGAGCAGTTCTTC.

V and J are TRBV7-9 and TRBJ1-1; tentative D call: TRBD1 (5 bases). V dropped 5 bases and J dropped 5 bases, with 9 bases sitting between them. This CDR3 contains 12 residues. Germline V CDR1 and CDR2: SEHNR, FQNEAQ (reference sequence). The CDR3 nucleotides read TGTGCCAGCAGCCCCGGGGGGACTGAAGCTTTCTTT. The encoded protein is CASSPGGTEAFF. Full variable domain (outside the CDR3, taken from reference TRBV7-9 and TRBJ1-1): DTGVSQNPRHKITKRGQNVTFRCDPISEHNRLYWYRQTLGQGPEFLTYFQNEAQLEKSRLLSDRFSAERPKGSFSTLEIQRTEQGDSAMYLCASSPGGTEAFFGQGTRLTVV.

V is TRBV7-3 and J is TRBJ2-2, with 10 bases fitting TRBD2. Germline CDR1 SGHTA, CDR2 FQGTGA. The CDR3 contains 16 residues. Losses at the gene ends were 5 bases for V and 4 bases for J; bases not matched to a gene: 7. The CDR3 protein is CASSQIAGGFTGELFF. The CDR3 DNA reads TGTGCCAGCAGCCAAATAGCGGGAGGCTTCACCGGGGAGCTGTTTTTT.

The rearrangement uses TRBV7-9 and TRBJ2-1; possibly TRBD1 for D (6 bases). Germline CDR1 SEHNR, CDR2 FQNEAQ (reference sequence). The CDR3 runs to 16 residues. V lost 2 bases and J 5 bases, leaving 16 bases between the germline ends. CDR3 nucleotides: TGTGCCAGCAGCTTACCCCGCAGGGGCCCTAACAATGAGCAGTTCTTC. Translating gives CASSLPRRGPNNEQFF.

This clone showed up just once. This chain uses TRBV27 with TRBJ2-7, with D possibly TRBD2 on 7 matching bases. Germline V CDR1 and CDR2: MNHEY, SMNVEV (reference sequence). V was cut by 3 bases and J by 0 bases, with 15 bases left in between. This CDR3 has 16 amino acids. The CDR3 loop is CASSLRIGGGSYEQYF. CDR3 nucleotides: TGTGCCAGCAGTTTGCGAATAGGGGGGGGCTCCTACGAGCAGTACTTC.

The chain uses TRBV7-3 and TRBJ2-1; TRBD1 is a possible D gene (6 bases). Germline V gives CDR1 SGHTA, CDR2 FQGTGA. Trimming stripped 0 bases from V and 5 bases from J, with 11 bases between. The CDR3 runs to 15 residues. The CDR3 nucleotides are TGTGCCAGCAGCTTAACGGACAGAGCACACAATGAGCAGTTCTTC. This encodes CASSLTDRAHNEQFF.